The rows below give T cell receptor beta chains drawn from one sample of a study of patients and donors after allogeneic stem cell transplantation. TCRdb reprocessed the RT-PCR reads with MiXCR, giving one entry per CDR3 protein. This sample has some 7,600 distinct CDR3 sequences, with approximately 10% found just once. Sequencing input: blood, either unsorted or a sorted T cell fraction (not recorded which). These receptor sequences come from a human donor who was either an allogeneic HSCT recipient or a stem cell or donor lymphocyte infusion donor (not recorded which). It is not recorded whose cells these are; they may come from a transplant donor. CDR3s include the opening cysteine and the closing phenylalanine or tryptophan. A D gene is named only where the DNA matches it firmly. Size is omitted from some rows. Given values are once, few, many or a class for expanded clones.

J gene | V gene | D gene | clone size | CDR3 DNA | CDR3 protein
TRBJ2-3 | TRBV20-1 | TRBD2 | many | TGCAGTGCTAGAGATCCGGGACTAGCCCTCCTTAGCACAGATACGCAGTATTTT | CSARDPGLALLSTDTQYF
TRBJ1-1 | TRBV3-1 | . | . | TGTGCCAGCAGCCAAGGATCGGCGGGGAACACTGAAGCTTTCTTT | CASSQGSAGNTEAFF
TRBJ1-1 | TRBV20-1 | . | medium-sized | TGCAGTGCTAGACGGAACACTGAAGCTTTCTTT | CSARRNTEAFF
TRBJ2-7 | TRBV7-6 | TRBD1 | . | TGTGCCAGCAGCTCCGGGACAGGGCCCTACGAGCAGTACTTC | CASSSGTGPYEQYF
TRBJ1-1 | TRBV2 | . | many | TGTGCCACCGGGACCGGGGTCGCTGAAGCTTTCTTT | CATGTGVAEAFF
TRBJ2-6 | TRBV7-2 | TRBD2 | many | TGTGCCAGCAGCTTAATAAGGGAGGGATTCCCTCTCTCTGGGGCCAACGTCCTGACTTTC | CASSLIREGFPLSGANVLTF
TRBJ1-4 | TRBV11-2 | . | many | TGTGCCAGCAGCTTATCGTACAGCCTTAATGAAAAACTGTTTTTT | CASSLSYSLNEKLFF
TRBJ1-1 | TRBV6-5 | . | many | TGTGCCACCATGGGGAGCGAGAACACTGAAGCTTTCTTT | CATMGSENTEAFF
TRBJ2-3 | TRBV6-1 | . | . | TGTGCCAGCACCGCCGCATTAGGCACAGATACGCAGTATTTT | CASTAALGTDTQYF
TRBJ1-6 | TRBV5-5 | . | few | TGTGCCAGCAGCTTGGTTCCCGGTTATTCACCCCTCCACTTT | CASSLVPGYSPLHF
TRBJ1-2 | TRBV20-1 | TRBD1 | medium-sized | TGCAGTACACCGGGACAGGGGTCTGGCTACACCTTC | CSTPGQGSGYTF
TRBJ2-1 | TRBV24-1 | . | many | TGTGCCACCAGTACAGGGTACAATGAGCAGTTCTTC | CATSTGYNEQFF
TRBJ1-1 | TRBV27 | . | many | TGTGCCAGCAGTTTTAGCCCAGGGTTAAACACTGAAGCTTTCTTT | CASSFSPGLNTEAFF
TRBJ2-5 | TRBV6-6 | TRBD1 | many | TGTGCCACCAAGACAGGGCAAATACAGACCCAGTACTTC | CATKTGQIQTQYF
TRBJ1-6 | TRBV20-1 | . | . | TGCAGTGCTCGAACCAAAGGACCCCTCCACTTT | CSARTKGPLHF
TRBJ1-5 | TRBV20-1 | TRBD1 | many | TGCAGTGCCCTTCGACAGGGGGGGTCTCCCCAGCATTTT | CSALRQGGSPQHF
TRBJ1-4 | TRBV29-1 | . | few | TGCAGCGTTGTGGGAGGGAGGGGAAAACTGTTTTTT | CSVVGGRGKLFF
TRBJ1-1 | TRBV5-1 | . | many | TGCGCCAGCAGCTACACCCCAGGACGGGACACTGAAGCTTTCTTT | CASSYTPGRDTEAFF